This T cell receptor beta chain was profiled in a study of blood T cell repertoires in COVID-19. Method: immunoSEQ multiplex PCR; TCRdb's copy keeps in-frame clones and lacks some. This sample has more than 80,000 clones, with around nine tenths found just once. The CDR3 runs to 15 residues. The germline V gene has CDR1 SGHTA and CDR2 FQGNSA. V was clipped by 7 bases and J by 6 bases, with 18 bases between them. The V and J genes are TRBV7-2 and TRBJ2-2, with D possibly matching TRBD2 (7 bases). The sequenced material came from peripheral blood. This clonotype was obtained from a woman aged 55 to 70 with COVID-19, enrolled during active disease. The DNA of the CDR3 is TGTGCCAGCACCCAGTCCAGGGGAGGGGCCGGGGAGCTGTTTTTT. Translated, it gives CASTQSRGGAGELFF.